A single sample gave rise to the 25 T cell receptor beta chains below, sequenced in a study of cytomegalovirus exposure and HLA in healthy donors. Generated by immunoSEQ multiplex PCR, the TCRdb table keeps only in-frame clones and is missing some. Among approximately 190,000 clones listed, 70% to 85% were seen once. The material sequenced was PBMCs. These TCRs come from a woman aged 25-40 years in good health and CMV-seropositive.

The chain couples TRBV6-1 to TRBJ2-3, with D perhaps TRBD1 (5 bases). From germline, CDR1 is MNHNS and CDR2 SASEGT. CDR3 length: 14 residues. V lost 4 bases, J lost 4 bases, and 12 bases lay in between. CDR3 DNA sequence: TGTGCCAGCAGTGGGGGCAGGGCCGCAGATACGCAGTATTTT. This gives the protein CASSGGRAADTQYF.

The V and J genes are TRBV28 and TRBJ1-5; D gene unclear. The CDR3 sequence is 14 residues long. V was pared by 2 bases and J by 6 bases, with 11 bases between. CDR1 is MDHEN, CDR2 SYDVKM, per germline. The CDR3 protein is CASSLGAVGQPQHF. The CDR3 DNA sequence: TGTGCCAGCAGTTTAGGCGCGGTGGGTCAGCCCCAGCATTTT.

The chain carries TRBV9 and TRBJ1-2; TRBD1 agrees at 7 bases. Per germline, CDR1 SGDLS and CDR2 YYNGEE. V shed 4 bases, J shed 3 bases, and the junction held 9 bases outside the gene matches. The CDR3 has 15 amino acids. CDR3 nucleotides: TGTGCCAGCAGCCCTCGGACAGGACTGGACTATGGCTACACCTTC. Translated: CASSPRTGLDYGYTF.

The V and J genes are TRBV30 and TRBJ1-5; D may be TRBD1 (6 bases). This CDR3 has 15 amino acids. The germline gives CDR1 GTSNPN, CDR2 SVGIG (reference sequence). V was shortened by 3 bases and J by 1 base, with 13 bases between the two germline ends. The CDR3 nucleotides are TGTGCCTGGAGCTCAGGGGCGGGCAGCAATCAGCCCCAGCATTTT. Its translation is CAWSSGAGSNQPQHF.

CDR3 in DNA: TGTGCCAGCAGCCCCCGACAGGGGGGCGGAAACACCATATATTTT. Translation gives CASSPRQGGGNTIYF. The chain links TRBV9 to TRBJ1-3; TRBD1 agrees at 9 bases. The CDR3 spans 15 residues. The V gene end was trimmed by 4 bases and the J gene end by 4 bases; junction bases not matched to a gene: 6. Germline V gene lookup returns CDR1 SGDLS and CDR2 YYNGEE.

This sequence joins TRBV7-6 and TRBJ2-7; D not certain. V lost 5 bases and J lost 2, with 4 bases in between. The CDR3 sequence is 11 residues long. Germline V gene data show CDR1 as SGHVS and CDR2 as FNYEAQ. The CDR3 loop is CASSPAYEQYF. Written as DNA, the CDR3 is TGTGCCAGCAGCCCCGCCTACGAGCAGTACTTC.

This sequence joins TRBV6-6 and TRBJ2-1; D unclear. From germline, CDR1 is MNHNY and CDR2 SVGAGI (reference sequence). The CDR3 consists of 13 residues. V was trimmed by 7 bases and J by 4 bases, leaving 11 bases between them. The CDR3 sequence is CASTLTTYNEQFF. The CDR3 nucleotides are TGTGCCAGCACTTTGACAACATACAATGAGCAGTTCTTC.

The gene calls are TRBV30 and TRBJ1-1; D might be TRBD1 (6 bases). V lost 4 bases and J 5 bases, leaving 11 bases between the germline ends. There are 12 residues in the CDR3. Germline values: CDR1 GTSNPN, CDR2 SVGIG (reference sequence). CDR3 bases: TGTGCCTGGAACGGGGGGCCGACTGAAGCTTTCTTT. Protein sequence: CAWNGGPTEAFF.

In nucleotides, the CDR3 is TGTGCCAGTAGTAATCCCCGACTAGCGGGAGCATTCCGGGATGAGCAGTTCTTC. This sequence encodes CASSNPRLAGAFRDEQFF. The V gene is TRBV19, the J gene TRBJ2-1; TRBD2 matches at 12 bases. This CDR3 region has 18 residues. Germline V CDR1 and CDR2: LNHDA, SQIVND (reference sequence). J was trimmed by 8 bases and V by 4 bases; bases with no gene match: 15.

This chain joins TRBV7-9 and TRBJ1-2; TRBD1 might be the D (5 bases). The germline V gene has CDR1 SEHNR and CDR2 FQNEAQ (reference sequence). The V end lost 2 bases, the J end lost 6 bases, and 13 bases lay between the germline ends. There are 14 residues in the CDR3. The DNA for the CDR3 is TGTGCCAGCAGCTTACTTCAGGGTGCGGATGGCTACACCTTC. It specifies CASSLLQGADGYTF.

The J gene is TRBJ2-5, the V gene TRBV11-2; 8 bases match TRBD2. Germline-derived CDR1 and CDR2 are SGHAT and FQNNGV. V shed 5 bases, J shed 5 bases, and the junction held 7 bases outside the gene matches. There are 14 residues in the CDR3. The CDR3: CASSMSGSGETQYF. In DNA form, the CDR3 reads TGTGCCAGCAGCATGAGCGGGAGCGGTGAGACCCAGTACTTC.

The CDR3 protein is CASSLTGQVTGTEAFF. The DNA of the CDR3 is TGTGCCAGCAGTCTAACGGGACAGGTAACTGGCACTGAAGCTTTCTTT. The V gene is TRBV28, the J gene TRBJ1-1, with 8 nucleotides matching TRBD1. V shed 5 bases and J 4 bases; nucleotides not matched to a gene: 12. Germline CDR1 reads MDHEN; CDR2 reads SYDVKM. CDR3 size: 16 residues. Full variable domain (remainder filled in from reference TRBV28 and TRBJ1-1): DVKVTQSSRYLVKRTGEKVFLECVQDMDHENMFWYRQDPGLGLRLIYFSYDVKMKEKGDIPEGYSVSREKKERFSLILESASTNQTSMYLCASSLTGQVTGTEAFFGQGTRLTVV.

CDR3 nucleotide sequence: TGTGCCAGCAGTTATGGGTGGGGGGGCACAGATACGCAGTATTTT. It encodes CASSYGWGGTDTQYF. The chain couples TRBV6-6 to TRBJ2-3; possibly TRBD2 for D (6 bases). CDR1 and CDR2 from the germline V gene are MNHNY and SVGAGI (reference sequence). This CDR3 is built from 15 residues. Trimming cost V 3 bases and J 1 base, with 11 bases left between them.

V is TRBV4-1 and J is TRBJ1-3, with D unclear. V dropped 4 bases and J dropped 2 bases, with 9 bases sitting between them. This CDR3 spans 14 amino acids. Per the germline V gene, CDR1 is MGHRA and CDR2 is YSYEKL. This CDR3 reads CASSPSWPGNTIYF. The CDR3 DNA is TGCGCCAGCAGCCCTAGTTGGCCTGGAAACACCATATATTTT.

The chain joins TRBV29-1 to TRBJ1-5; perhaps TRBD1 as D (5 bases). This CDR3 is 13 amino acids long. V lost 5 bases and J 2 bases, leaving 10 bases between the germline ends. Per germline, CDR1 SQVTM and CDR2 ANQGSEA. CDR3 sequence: CSVQPGGNQPQHF. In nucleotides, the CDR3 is TGCAGCGTTCAACCGGGGGGCAATCAGCCCCAGCATTTT.

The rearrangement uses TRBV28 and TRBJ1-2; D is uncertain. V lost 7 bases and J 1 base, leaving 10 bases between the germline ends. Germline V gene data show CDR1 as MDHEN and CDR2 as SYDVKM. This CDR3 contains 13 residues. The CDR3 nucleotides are TGTGCCAGCAATCCTGCGGATAACTATGGCTACACCTTC. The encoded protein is CASNPADNYGYTF.

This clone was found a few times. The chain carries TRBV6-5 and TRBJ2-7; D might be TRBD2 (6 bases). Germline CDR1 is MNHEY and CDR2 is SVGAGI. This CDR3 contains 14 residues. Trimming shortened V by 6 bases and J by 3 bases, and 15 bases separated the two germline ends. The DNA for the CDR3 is TGTGCCAGCAGCCCGACGGGGGATTTCTACGAGCAGTACTTC. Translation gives CASSPTGDFYEQYF.

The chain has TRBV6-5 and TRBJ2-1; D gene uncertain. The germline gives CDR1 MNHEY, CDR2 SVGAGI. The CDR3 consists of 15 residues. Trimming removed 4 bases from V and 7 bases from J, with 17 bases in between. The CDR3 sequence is CASSSGYLRGNEQFF. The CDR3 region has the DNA TGTGCCAGCAGTTCAGGATACCTCCGTGGGAATGAGCAGTTCTTC.

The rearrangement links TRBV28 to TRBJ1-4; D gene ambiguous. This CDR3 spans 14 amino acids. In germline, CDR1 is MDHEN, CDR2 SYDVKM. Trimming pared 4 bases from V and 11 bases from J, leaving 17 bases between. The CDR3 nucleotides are TGTGCCAGCAGTTATGGCCCCGACACTGCCAAACTGTTTTTT. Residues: CASSYGPDTAKLFF.

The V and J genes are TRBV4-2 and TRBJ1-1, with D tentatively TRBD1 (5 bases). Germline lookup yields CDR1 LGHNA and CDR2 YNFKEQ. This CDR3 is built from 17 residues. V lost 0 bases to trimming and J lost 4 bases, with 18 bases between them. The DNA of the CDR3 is TGTGCCAGCAGCCAAGATTCTGCGGCAGGGTCGGCCACTGAAGCTTTCTTT. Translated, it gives CASSQDSAAGSATEAFF.

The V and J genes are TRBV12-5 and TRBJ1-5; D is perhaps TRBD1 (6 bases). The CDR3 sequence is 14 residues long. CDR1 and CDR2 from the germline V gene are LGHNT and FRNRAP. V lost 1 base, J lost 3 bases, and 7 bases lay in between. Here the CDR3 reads CASGLGQVNQPQHF. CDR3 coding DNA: TGTGCTAGTGGTTTGGGACAGGTCAATCAGCCCCAGCATTTT.

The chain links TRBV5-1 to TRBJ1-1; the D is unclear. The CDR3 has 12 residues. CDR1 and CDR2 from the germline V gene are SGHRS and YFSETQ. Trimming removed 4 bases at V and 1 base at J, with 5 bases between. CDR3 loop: CASSGENTEAFF. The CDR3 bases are TGCGCCAGCAGCGGAGAGAACACTGAAGCTTTCTTT.

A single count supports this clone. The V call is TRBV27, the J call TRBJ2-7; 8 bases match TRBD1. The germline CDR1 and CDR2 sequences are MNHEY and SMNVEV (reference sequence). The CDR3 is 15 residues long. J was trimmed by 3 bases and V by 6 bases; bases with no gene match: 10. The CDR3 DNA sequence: TGTGCCAGCAGCCCTAACCGGGACAGGCACTACGAGCAGTACTTC. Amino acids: CASSPNRDRHYEQYF.

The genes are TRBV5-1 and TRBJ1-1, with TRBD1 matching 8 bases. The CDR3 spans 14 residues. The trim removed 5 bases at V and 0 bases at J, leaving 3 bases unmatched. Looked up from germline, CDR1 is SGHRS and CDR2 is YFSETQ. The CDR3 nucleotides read TGCGCCAGCAGTGGACAGGGTTTGAACACTGAAGCTTTCTTT. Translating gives CASSGQGLNTEAFF.

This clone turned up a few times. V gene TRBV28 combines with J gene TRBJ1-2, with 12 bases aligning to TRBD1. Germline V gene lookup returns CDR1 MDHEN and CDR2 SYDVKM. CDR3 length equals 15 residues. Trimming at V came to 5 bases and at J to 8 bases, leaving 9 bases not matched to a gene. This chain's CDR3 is CASSTGQGAQLGYTF. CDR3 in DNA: TGTGCCAGCAGTACGGGACAGGGGGCGCAATTAGGCTACACCTTC.